This T cell receptor (beta chain) comes out of a study of OX40 agonist ivuxolimab in advanced cancers. Study-wide context: Eligibility rules accepted prior anti-PD-1, anti-PD-L1 or anti-CTLA-4 therapy, and around 43% had some.

Clones were sequenced by immunoSEQ multiplex PCR, and TCRdb holds only the in-frame ones, with some missing. The sample includes 60,000 to 65,000 clones, around four fifths of them seen just once. Study results and caveats: The study found that CD8+ T cells averaged more expanded clones than CD4+. Researchers did not determine the expanded peripheral T cells' antigen specificity.

Only one count was recorded for this clone. Its antigen is as yet unknown. With V trimmed by 3 bases and J by 4 bases, 5 bases remained unmatched. This CDR3 is 15 amino acids long. The germline V gene encodes CDR1 LNHDA and CDR2 SQIVND (reference sequence). This sequence joins TRBV19 and TRBJ1-3; TRBD1 agrees at 8 bases. Specimen: CD4+ or CD8+ T cells sorted from blood, collected in a trial of the OX40 agonist ivuxolimab. The origin of this receptor is an adult with an advanced solid tumor such as melanoma, head and neck, liver or kidney cancer. CDR3 in amino acids: CASSIQGAKGNTIYF. CDR3 sequence (DNA): TGTGCCAGTAGTATCCAGGGGGCTAAAGGAAACACCATATATTTT.